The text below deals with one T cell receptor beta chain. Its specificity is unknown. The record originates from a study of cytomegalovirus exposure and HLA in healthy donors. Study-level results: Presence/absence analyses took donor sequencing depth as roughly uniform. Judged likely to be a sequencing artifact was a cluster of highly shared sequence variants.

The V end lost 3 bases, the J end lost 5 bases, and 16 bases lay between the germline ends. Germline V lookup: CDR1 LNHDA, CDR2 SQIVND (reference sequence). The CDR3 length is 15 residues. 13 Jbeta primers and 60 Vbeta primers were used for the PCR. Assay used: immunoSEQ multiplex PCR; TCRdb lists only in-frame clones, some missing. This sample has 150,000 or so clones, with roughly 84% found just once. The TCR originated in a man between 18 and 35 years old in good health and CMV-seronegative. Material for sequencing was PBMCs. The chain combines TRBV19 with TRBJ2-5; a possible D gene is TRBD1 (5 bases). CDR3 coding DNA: TGTGCCAGTAGTATGTCTGGGGCTCCAGGGGAGACCCAGTACTTC. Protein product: CASSMSGAPGETQYF.